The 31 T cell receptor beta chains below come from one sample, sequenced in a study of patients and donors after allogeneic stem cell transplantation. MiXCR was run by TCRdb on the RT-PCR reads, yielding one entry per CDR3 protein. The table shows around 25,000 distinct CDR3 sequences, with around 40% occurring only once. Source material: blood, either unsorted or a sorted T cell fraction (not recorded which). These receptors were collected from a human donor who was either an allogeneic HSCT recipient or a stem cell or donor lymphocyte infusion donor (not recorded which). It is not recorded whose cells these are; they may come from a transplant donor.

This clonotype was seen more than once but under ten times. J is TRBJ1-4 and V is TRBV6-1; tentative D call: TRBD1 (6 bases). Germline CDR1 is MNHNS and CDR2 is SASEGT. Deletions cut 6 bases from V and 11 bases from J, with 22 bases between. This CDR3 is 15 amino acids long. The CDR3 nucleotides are TGTGCCAGCAGAACAGGGTTAACTAGTCCGGGGAAACTGTTTTTT. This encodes CASRTGLTSPGKLFF.

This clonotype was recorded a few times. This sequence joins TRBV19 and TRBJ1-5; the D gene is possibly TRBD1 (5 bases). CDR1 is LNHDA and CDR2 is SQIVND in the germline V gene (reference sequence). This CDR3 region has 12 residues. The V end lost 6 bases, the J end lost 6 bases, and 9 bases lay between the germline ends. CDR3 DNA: TGTGCCAGTAGCCCAGGGTTTCAGCCCCAGCATTTT. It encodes CASSPGFQPQHF.

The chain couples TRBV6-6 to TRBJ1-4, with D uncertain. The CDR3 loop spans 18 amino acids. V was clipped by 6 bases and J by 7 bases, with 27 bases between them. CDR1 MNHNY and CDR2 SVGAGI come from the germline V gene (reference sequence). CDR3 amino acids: CASRPLYLGRAETEKLFF. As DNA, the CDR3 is TGTGCCAGCAGACCCCTCTACCTAGGACGAGCGGAGACTGAAAAACTGTTTTTT.

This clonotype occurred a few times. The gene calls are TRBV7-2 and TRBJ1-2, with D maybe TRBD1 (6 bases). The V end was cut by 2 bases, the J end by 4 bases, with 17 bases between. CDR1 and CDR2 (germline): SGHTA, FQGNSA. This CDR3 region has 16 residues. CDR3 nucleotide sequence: TGTGCCAGCAGCTTATTACAGGGAGGGGGAGGCTATGGCTACACCTTC. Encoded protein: CASSLLQGGGGYGYTF. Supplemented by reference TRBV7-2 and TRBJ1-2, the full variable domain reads GAGVSQSPSNKVTEKGKDVELRCDPISGHTALYWYRQSLGQGLEFLIYFQGNSAPDKSGLPSDRFSAERTGGSVSTLTIQRTQQEDSAVYLCASSLLQGGGGYGYTFGSGTRLTVV.

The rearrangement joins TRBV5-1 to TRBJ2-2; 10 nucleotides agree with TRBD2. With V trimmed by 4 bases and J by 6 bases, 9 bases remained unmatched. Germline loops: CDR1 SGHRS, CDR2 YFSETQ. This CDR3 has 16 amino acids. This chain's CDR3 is CASSTSLAGRSGELFF. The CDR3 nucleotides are TGCGCCAGCAGCACCTCACTAGCGGGGAGGTCCGGGGAGCTGTTTTTT.

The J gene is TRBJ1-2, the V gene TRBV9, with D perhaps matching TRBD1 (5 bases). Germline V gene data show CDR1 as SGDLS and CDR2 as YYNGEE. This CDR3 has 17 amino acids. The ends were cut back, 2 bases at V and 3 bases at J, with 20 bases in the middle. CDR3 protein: CASSVTGTQSSYYGYTF. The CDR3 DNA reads TGTGCCAGCAGCGTTACAGGAACCCAGAGTAGCTACTATGGCTACACCTTC.

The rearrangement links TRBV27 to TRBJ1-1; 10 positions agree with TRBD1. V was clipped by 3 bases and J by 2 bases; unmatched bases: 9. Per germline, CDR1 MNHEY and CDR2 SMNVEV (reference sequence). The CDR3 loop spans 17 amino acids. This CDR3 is CASSLAGTGDLNTEAFF. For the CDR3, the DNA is TGTGCCAGCAGTTTGGCTGGGACAGGGGACCTTAACACTGAAGCTTTCTTT.

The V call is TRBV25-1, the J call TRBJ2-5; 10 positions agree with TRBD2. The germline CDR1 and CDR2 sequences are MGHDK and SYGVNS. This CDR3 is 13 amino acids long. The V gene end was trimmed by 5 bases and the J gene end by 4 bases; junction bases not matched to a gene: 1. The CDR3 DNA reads TGTGCCAGCAGTCTAGCGGGAGTAGAGACCCAGTACTTC. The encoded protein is CASSLAGVETQYF. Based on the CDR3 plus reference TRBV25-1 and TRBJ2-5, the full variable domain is EADIYQTPRYLVIGTGKKITLECSQTMGHDKMYWYQQDPGMELHLIHYSYGVNSTEKGDLSSESTVSRIRTEHFPLTLESARPSHTSQYLCASSLAGVETQYFGPGTRLLVL.

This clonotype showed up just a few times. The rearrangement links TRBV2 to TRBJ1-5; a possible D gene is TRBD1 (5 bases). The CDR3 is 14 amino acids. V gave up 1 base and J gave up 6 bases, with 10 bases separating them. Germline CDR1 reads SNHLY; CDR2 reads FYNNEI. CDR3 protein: CASSEGDGVQPQHF. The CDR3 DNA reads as TGTGCCAGCAGTGAAGGGGACGGCGTTCAGCCCCAGCATTTT. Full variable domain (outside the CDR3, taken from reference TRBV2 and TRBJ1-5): EPEVTQTPSHQVTQMGQEVILRCVPISNHLYFYWYRQILGQKVEFLVSFYNNEISEKSEIFDDQFSVERPDGSNFTLKIRSTKLEDSAMYFCASSEGDGVQPQHFGDGTRLSIL.

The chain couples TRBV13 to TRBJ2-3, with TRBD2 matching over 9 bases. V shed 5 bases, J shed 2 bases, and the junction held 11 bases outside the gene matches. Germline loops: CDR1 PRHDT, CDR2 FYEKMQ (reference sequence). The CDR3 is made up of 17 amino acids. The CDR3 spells CASSPELAGSNTDTQYF. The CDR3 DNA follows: TGTGCCAGCAGCCCTGAGCTAGCGGGGTCCAACACAGATACGCAGTATTTT. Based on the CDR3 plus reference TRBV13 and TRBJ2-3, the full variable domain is AAGVIQSPRHLIKEKRETATLKCYPIPRHDTVYWYQQGPGQDPQFLISFYEKMQSDKGSIPDRFSAQQFSDYHSELNMSSLELGDSALYFCASSPELAGSNTDTQYFGPGTRLTVL.

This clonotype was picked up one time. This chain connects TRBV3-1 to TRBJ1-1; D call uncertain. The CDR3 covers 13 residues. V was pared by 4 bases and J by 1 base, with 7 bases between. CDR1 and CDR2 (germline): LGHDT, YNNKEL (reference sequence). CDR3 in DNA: TGTGCCAGCAGCCCCCCGCCGAACACTGAAGCTTTCTTT. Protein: CASSPPPNTEAFF.

The CDR3 DNA follows: TGTGCCACCAGTGATTGGACGGGGCCCCAGCATTTT. Protein sequence: CATSDWTGPQHF. This rearrangement joins TRBV24-1 to TRBJ1-5; D remains ambiguous. Germline CDR1 is KGHDR and CDR2 is SFDVKD. With 2 bases removed from V and 9 bases from J, the gap between germline ends came to 7 bases. The CDR3 sequence is 12 residues long.

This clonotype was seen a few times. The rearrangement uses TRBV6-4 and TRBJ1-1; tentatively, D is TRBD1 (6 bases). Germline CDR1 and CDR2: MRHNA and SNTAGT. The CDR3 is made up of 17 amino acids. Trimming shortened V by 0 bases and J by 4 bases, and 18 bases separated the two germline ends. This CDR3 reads CASSDSEQGPLGTEAFF. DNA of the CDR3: TGTGCCAGCAGTGACTCGGAGCAGGGGCCACTAGGCACTGAAGCTTTCTTT.

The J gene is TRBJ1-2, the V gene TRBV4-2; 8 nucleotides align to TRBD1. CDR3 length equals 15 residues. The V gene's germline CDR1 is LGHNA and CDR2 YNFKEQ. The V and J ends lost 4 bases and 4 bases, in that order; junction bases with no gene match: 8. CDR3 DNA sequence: TGTGCCAGCAGCCCGAAGGACAGGGAGTCCTATGGCTACACCTTC. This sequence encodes CASSPKDRESYGYTF.

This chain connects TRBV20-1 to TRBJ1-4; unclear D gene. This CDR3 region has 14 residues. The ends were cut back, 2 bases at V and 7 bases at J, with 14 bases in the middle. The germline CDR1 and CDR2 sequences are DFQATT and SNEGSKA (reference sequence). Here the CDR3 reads CSARRGSTGEKLFF. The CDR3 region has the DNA TGCAGTGCTAGACGTGGAAGTACGGGTGAAAAACTGTTTTTT.

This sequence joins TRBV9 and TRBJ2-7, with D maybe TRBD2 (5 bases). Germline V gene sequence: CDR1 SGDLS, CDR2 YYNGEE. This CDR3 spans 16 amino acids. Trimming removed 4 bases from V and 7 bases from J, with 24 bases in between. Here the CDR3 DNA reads TGTGCCAGCAGCCCATATCTATTGCCCTTCGGGGAAGAGCAGTACTTC. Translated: CASSPYLLPFGEEQYF.

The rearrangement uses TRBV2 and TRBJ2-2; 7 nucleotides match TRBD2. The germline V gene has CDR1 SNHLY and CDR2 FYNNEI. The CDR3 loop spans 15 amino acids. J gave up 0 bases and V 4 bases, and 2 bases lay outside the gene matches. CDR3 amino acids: CASSVRGANTGELFF. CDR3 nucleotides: TGTGCCAGCAGTGTCCGGGGGGCGAACACCGGGGAGCTGTTTTTT.

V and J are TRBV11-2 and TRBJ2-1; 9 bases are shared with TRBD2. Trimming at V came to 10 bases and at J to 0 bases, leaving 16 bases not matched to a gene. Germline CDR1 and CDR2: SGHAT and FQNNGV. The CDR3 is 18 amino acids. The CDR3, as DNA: TGTGCCACCGGCGGGAGGGCGGCCTGGGCGAGCTCCTACAATGAGCAGTTCTTC. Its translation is CATGGRAAWASSYNEQFF.

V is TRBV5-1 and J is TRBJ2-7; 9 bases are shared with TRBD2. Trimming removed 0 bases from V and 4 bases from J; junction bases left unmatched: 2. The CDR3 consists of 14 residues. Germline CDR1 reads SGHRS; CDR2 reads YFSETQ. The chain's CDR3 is CASSLDSGSYEQYF. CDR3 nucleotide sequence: TGCGCCAGCAGCTTGGATAGCGGGAGTTACGAGCAGTACTTC.

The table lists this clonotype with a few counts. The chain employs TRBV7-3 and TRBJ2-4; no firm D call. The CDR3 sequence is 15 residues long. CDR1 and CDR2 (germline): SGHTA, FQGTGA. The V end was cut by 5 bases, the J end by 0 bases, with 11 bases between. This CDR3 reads CASSKRTGAKNIQYF. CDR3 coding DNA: TGTGCCAGCAGCAAACGAACGGGAGCCAAAAACATTCAGTACTTC.

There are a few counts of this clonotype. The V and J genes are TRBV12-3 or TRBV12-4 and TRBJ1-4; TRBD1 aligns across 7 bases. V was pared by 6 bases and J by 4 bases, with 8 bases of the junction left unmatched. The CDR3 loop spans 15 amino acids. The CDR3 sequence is CASRGGQAYNEKLFF. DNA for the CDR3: TGTGCCAGCAGGGGCGGACAGGCTTATAATGAAAAACTGTTTTTT.

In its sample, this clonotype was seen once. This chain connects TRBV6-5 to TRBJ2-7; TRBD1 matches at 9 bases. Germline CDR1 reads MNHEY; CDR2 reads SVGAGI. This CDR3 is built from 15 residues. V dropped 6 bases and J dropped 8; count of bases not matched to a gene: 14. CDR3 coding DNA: TGTGCCAGCAGGCACAGGGGGCTCAGGGTAGTACAGCAGTACTTC. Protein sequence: CASRHRGLRVVQQYF.

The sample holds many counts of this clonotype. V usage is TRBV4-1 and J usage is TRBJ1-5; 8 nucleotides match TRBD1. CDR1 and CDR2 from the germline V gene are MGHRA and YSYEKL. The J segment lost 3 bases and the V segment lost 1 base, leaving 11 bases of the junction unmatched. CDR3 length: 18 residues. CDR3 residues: CASSQGGYRTGNNQPQHF. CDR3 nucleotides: TGCGCCAGCAGCCAAGGTGGCTATCGGACAGGGAACAATCAGCCCCAGCATTTT.

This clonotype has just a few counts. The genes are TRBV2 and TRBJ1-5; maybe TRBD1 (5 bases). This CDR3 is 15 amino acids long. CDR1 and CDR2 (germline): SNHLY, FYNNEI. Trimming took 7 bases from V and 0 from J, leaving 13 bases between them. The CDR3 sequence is CASNSQGRSNQPQHF. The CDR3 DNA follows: TGTGCCAGCAATTCCCAGGGACGTAGCAATCAGCCCCAGCATTTT.

The CDR3, as DNA: TGTGCCAGCAGCGTAGCAGATCCCTATAATTCACCCCTCCACTTT. Residues: CASSVADPYNSPLHF. V gene TRBV9 combines with J gene TRBJ1-6; D is unresolved. Germline values: CDR1 SGDLS, CDR2 YYNGEE. The CDR3 consists of 15 residues. Trimming took 0 bases from V and 2 from J, leaving 6 bases between them.

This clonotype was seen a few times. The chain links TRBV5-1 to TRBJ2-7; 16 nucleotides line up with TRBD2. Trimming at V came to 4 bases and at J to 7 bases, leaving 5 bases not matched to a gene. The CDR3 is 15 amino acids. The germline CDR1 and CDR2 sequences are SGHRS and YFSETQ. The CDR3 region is CASSPGTSGRVEQYF. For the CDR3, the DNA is TGCGCCAGCAGCCCAGGGACTAGCGGGAGGGTGGAGCAGTACTTC.

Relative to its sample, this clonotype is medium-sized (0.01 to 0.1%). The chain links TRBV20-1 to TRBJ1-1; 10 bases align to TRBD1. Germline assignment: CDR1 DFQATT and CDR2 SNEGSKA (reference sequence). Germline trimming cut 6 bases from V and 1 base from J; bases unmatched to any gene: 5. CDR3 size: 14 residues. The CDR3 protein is CSAEGQGGNTEAFF. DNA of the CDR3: TGCAGTGCCGAAGGACAGGGGGGGAACACTGAAGCTTTCTTT.

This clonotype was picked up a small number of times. CDR3 region: CSVALTTLLYEQYF. CDR3 sequence (DNA): TGCAGCGTTGCTCTGACCACCCTCCTCTACGAGCAGTACTTC. The chain uses TRBV29-1 and TRBJ2-7; no definite D call. CDR1 is SQVTM, CDR2 ANQGSEA, per germline. Between the trimmed V and J ends, which lost 4 bases and 3 bases, there was a span of 16 bases. The CDR3 length is 14 residues.

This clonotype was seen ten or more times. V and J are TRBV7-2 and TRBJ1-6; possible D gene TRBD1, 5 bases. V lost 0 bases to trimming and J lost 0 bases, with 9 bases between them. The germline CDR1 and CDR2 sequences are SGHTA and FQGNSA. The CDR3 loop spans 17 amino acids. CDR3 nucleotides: TGTGCCAGCAGCTTAGCCGCAGGGCGCTCCTATAATTCACCCCTCCACTTT. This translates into CASSLAAGRSYNSPLHF.

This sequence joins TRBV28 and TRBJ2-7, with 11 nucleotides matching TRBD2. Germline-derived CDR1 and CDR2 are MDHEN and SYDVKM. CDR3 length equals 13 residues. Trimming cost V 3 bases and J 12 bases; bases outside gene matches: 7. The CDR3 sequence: CASSFPRTSGLYF. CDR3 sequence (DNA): TGTGCCAGCAGTTTCCCCCGGACTAGCGGGCTGTACTTC. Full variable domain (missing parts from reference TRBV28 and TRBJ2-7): DVKVTQSSRYLVKRTGEKVFLECVQDMDHENMFWYRQDPGLGLRLIYFSYDVKMKEKGDIPEGYSVSREKKERFSLILESASTNQTSMYLCASSFPRTSGLYFGPGTRLTVT.

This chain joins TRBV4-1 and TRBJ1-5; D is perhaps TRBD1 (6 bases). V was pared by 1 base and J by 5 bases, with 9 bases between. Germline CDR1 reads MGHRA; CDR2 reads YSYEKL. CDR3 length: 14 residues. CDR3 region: CASSQGTDYQPQHF. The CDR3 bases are TGCGCCAGCAGCCAAGGGACAGATTATCAGCCCCAGCATTTT.